These 30 T cell receptor beta chains were sequenced from one sample in a study of PD-L1 blockade in urothelial cancer. Sequencing used immunoSEQ multiplex PCR; TCRdb keeps in-frame clones, though not all of them. This sample yields 33,000 or so clones, of which roughly 82% are seen a single time; roughly 6.4% belongs to the top ten. Time point indicated: pretreatment peripheral blood. This specimen was PBMCs, taken around atezolizumab (anti-PD-L1) treatment. These receptors all come from a man aged 60 to 69 with urothelial cancer.

The genes are TRBV7-9 and TRBJ1-6; tentative D call: TRBD1 (5 bases). Germline-derived CDR1 and CDR2 are SEHNR and FQNEAQ (reference sequence). The CDR3 runs to 16 residues. The V end was cut by 3 bases, the J end by 5 bases, with 14 bases between. CDR3 amino acids: CASSFYVRGNNSPLHF. The CDR3 DNA reads as TGTGCCAGCAGCTTCTACGTTCGGGGGAATAATTCACCCCTCCACTTT.

The chain has TRBV7-9 and TRBJ1-3, with D tentatively TRBD1 (6 bases). From germline, CDR1 is SEHNR and CDR2 FQNEAQ (reference sequence). This CDR3 has 15 residues. The V end lost 1 base, the J end lost 9 bases, and 16 bases lay between the germline ends. The CDR3 is CASSLGLTGNSTIYF. The CDR3 DNA reads as TGTGCCAGCAGCTTAGGGCTAACAGGGAACAGCACCATATATTTT. Combining the CDR3 with reference TRBV7-9 and TRBJ1-3 gives the whole variable domain DTGVSQNPRHKITKRGQNVTFRCDPISEHNRLYWYRQTLGQGPEFLTYFQNEAQLEKSRLLSDRFSAERPKGSFSTLEIQRTEQGDSAMYLCASSLGLTGNSTIYFGEGSWLTVV.

DNA of the CDR3: TGTGCCAGCAGTGACGGGACAGGGGGCACTGAAGCTTTCTTT. Translating gives CASSDGTGGTEAFF. V usage is TRBV6-4 and J usage is TRBJ1-1; 11 nucleotides align to TRBD1. CDR1 and CDR2 (germline): MRHNA, SNTAGT. Trimming removed 2 bases from V and 4 bases from J; junction bases left unmatched: 0. The CDR3 has 14 residues.

This clone was seen only a few times. The chain employs TRBV20-1 and TRBJ1-4; unclear D gene. Germline V gene lookup returns CDR1 DFQATT and CDR2 SNEGSKA (reference sequence). The germline V and J ends were trimmed by 2 bases and 7 bases, with 2 bases remaining between them. This CDR3 spans 10 amino acids. CDR3 residues: CSARLEKLFF. The CDR3 nucleotides read TGCAGTGCTAGACTTGAAAAACTGTTTTTT.

The gene calls are TRBV6-1 and TRBJ1-2; 12 positions agree with TRBD1. Germline CDR1 reads MNHNS; CDR2 reads SASEGT. V shed 8 bases, J shed 4 bases, and the junction held 8 bases outside the gene matches. The CDR3 is made up of 15 amino acids. The CDR3 DNA is TGTGCCAGCGGGGGGACAGGGGGCTTTGGCTATGGCTACACCTTC. It yields the protein CASGGTGGFGYGYTF.

The gene calls are TRBV28 and TRBJ1-3; D may be TRBD1 (5 bases). Trimming left V 8 bases short and J 2 bases short, with 25 bases between. CDR3 length equals 18 residues. Germline values: CDR1 MDHEN, CDR2 SYDVKM. The CDR3 DNA sequence: TGTGCCAGCCGTAAAGGGGCAGGGTGGCTTAGGGCTGGAAACACCATATATTTT. This sequence encodes CASRKGAGWLRAGNTIYF.

The gene calls are TRBV5-1 and TRBJ1-1; TRBD1 might be the D (6 bases). This CDR3 is built from 17 residues. Germline lookup yields CDR1 SGHRS and CDR2 YFSETQ. The ends were cut back, 0 bases at V and 1 base at J, with 16 bases in the middle. The CDR3 coding sequence is TGCGCCAGCAGCTTGGCCGGGGGGCTTGGTACGAACACTGAAGCTTTCTTT. Translation: CASSLAGGLGTNTEAFF.

This clone was counted between two and nine times. This sequence joins TRBV4-1 and TRBJ2-1; maybe TRBD2 (7 bases). Trimming took off 0 bases at V and 13 bases at J, with 13 bases between the two ends. CDR3 size: 13 residues. Germline CDR1 and CDR2: MGHRA and YSYEKL. CDR3 nucleotide sequence: TGCGCCAGCAGCCAAGATGGGGGGGACACCCAGTTCTTC. Amino acid sequence: CASSQDGGDTQFF.

The chain employs TRBV10-2 and TRBJ2-2, with D perhaps TRBD1 (5 bases). CDR1 is WSHSY, CDR2 SAAADI, per germline. Trimming pared 5 bases from V and 0 bases from J, leaving 7 bases between. The CDR3 contains 14 residues. The CDR3 DNA is TGCGCCAGCAGTCAGGGCGCGAACACCGGGGAGCTGTTTTTT. This translates into CASSQGANTGELFF.

V and J are TRBV27 and TRBJ2-1; 8 bases are a match to TRBD2. CDR1 MNHEY and CDR2 SMNVEV come from the germline V gene (reference sequence). V lost 6 bases, J lost 5 bases, and 3 bases stayed unmatched. The length of the CDR3 is 13 residues. The chain's CDR3 is CASRLADHNEQFF. CDR3 nucleotides: TGTGCCAGCAGACTAGCGGATCACAATGAGCAGTTCTTC.

The rearrangement joins TRBV11-2 to TRBJ2-7; perhaps TRBD1 as D (6 bases). This CDR3 is 12 amino acids long. Trimming cost V 1 base and J 7 bases, with 8 bases left between them. CDR1 and CDR2 (germline): SGHAT, FQNNGV. CDR3 sequence (DNA): TGTGCCAGCAGCTTAGGCAGGGGAGAGCAGTACTTC. Encoded protein: CASSLGRGEQYF.

The chain uses TRBV5-1 and TRBJ2-7, with a weak D call TRBD2 (6 bases). Germline-derived CDR1 and CDR2 are SGHRS and YFSETQ. CDR3 size: 13 residues. V lost 7 bases and J lost 5, with 16 bases in between. The CDR3 DNA reads as TGCGCCAGCGCCCTTAGCTGGGGGGACGAGCAGTACTTC. Its translation: CASALSWGDEQYF.

The V call is TRBV19, the J call TRBJ2-5; tentative D call: TRBD2 (5 bases). CDR1 and CDR2 (germline): LNHDA, SQIVND (reference sequence). V was clipped by 6 bases and J by 9 bases, with 17 bases between them. CDR3 length equals 13 residues. CDR3 in amino acids: CASSQAGNPPQYF. The CDR3 DNA reads TGTGCCAGTAGCCAAGCCGGGAACCCGCCCCAGTACTTC.

The chain combines TRBV2 with TRBJ1-5; the D is unclear. CDR3 length equals 12 residues. CDR1 and CDR2 from the germline V gene are SNHLY and FYNNEI. Trimming shortened V by 7 bases and J by 9 bases, and 13 bases separated the two germline ends. CDR3 DNA sequence: TGTGCCAGCACACTCCCTCCCGGGCCCCAGCATTTT. This encodes CASTLPPGPQHF.

The chain employs TRBV6-1 and TRBJ2-7; perhaps TRBD1 as D (6 bases). Germline loops: CDR1 MNHNS, CDR2 SASEGT. Between the trimmed V and J ends, which lost 5 bases and 4 bases, there was a span of 15 bases. This CDR3 has 14 residues. The CDR3 region is CASSIPGQTYEQYF. DNA of the CDR3: TGTGCCAGCAGTATACCGGGACAAACTTACGAGCAGTACTTC.

The chain uses TRBV28 and TRBJ2-7; 7 bases align to TRBD1. Per germline, CDR1 MDHEN and CDR2 SYDVKM. V lost 6 bases and J lost 2; bases outside the gene matches: 10. CDR3 length: 15 amino acids. CDR3 residues: CASSLRQGLAYEQYF. In DNA, the CDR3 is TGTGCCAGCAGCCTACGACAGGGATTAGCCTACGAGCAGTACTTC. Combining the CDR3 with reference TRBV28 and TRBJ2-7 gives the whole variable domain DVKVTQSSRYLVKRTGEKVFLECVQDMDHENMFWYRQDPGLGLRLIYFSYDVKMKEKGDIPEGYSVSREKKERFSLILESASTNQTSMYLCASSLRQGLAYEQYFGPGTRLTVT.

This sequence joins TRBV6-6 and TRBJ1-2; no definite D call. This CDR3 contains 14 residues. V lost 2 bases to trimming and J lost 3 bases, with 10 bases between them. Per the germline V gene, CDR1 is MNHNY and CDR2 is SVGAGI (reference sequence). The DNA for the CDR3 is TGTGCCAGCAGTTACCTACCTTTGGACTATGGCTACACCTTC. Residues: CASSYLPLDYGYTF.

The chain has TRBV5-6 and TRBJ1-2; D is undetermined. The CDR3 runs to 11 residues. V dropped 3 bases and J dropped 6 bases, with 6 bases sitting between them. Germline assignment: CDR1 SGHDT and CDR2 YYEEEE. CDR3 region: CASSWSDGYTF. CDR3 DNA: TGTGCCAGCAGCTGGTCGGATGGCTACACCTTC.

The chain has TRBV6-4 and TRBJ2-3; 7 positions match TRBD1. After removal of 0 bases from V and 0 bases from J, the junction contained 3 bases not matched to a gene. Germline V gene data show CDR1 as MRHNA and CDR2 as SNTAGT. The CDR3 runs to 16 residues. This chain's CDR3 is CASSDSAGGSTDTQYF. For the CDR3, the DNA is TGTGCCAGCAGTGACTCGGCAGGGGGAAGCACAGATACGCAGTATTTT.

This chain links TRBV23-1 with TRBJ1-5; 9 bases map to TRBD1. TRBV23-1 is given ORF status, its function remaining uncertain. This CDR3 comprises 16 residues. The trim removed 3 bases at V and 3 bases at J, leaving 6 bases unmatched. In nucleotides, the CDR3 is TGCGCCAGCAGTCATCGGGACAGGGTTTCCAATCAGCCCCAGCATTTT. It specifies CASSHRDRVSNQPQHF.

The chain uses TRBV9 and TRBJ2-6; tentative D call: TRBD1 (6 bases). V lost 0 bases to trimming and J lost 0 bases, with 10 bases between them. The germline gives CDR1 SGDLS, CDR2 YYNGEE. The CDR3 consists of 17 residues. CDR3 loop: CASSVGSGASGANVLTF. The CDR3 nucleotides read TGTGCCAGCAGCGTAGGTTCAGGGGCCTCTGGGGCCAACGTCCTGACTTTC.

J is TRBJ1-4 and V is TRBV9; D remains ambiguous. The CDR3 loop spans 15 amino acids. Germline V gene sequence: CDR1 SGDLS, CDR2 YYNGEE. Trimming removed 2 bases at V and 0 bases at J, with 8 bases between. The CDR3, as DNA: TGTGCCAGCAGCGTCACAGCCGCAACTAATGAAAAACTGTTTTTT. It yields the protein CASSVTAATNEKLFF.

V gene TRBV7-2 combines with J gene TRBJ2-3; 7 positions match TRBD2. The CDR3 length is 15 residues. Germline CDR1 SGHTA, CDR2 FQGNSA. The ends lost 2 bases at V and 2 bases at J; junction bases unmatched: 4. In nucleotides, the CDR3 is TGTGCCAGCAGCTTATTCCGGGGGGACACAGATACGCAGTATTTT. Protein product: CASSLFRGDTDTQYF.

The chain couples TRBV19 to TRBJ2-7; D is perhaps TRBD2 (6 bases). CDR3 size: 13 residues. V lost 6 bases, J lost 1 base, and 10 bases lay in between. The V gene's germline CDR1 is LNHDA and CDR2 SQIVND (reference sequence). The CDR3 bases are TGTGCCAGTAGACTAGCTGAGTCCTACGAGCAGTACTTC. Protein sequence: CASRLAESYEQYF.

This rearrangement joins TRBV21-1 to TRBJ1-4; the DNA was not compared with TRBD1, the D call given in the table. TRBV21-1 has pseudogene status. The CDR3 is 14 residues long. CDR3 region: CASSKKSGGEKLFF. The CDR3 nucleotides read TGTGCCAGCAGCAAGAAGTCAGGGGGCGAAAAACTGTTTTTT.

This clone has a single count. The V gene is TRBV5-1, the J gene TRBJ1-1; a possible D gene is TRBD1 (6 bases). This CDR3 contains 15 residues. The V and J ends lost 6 bases and 0 bases respectively, with 15 bases between them. Germline lookup yields CDR1 SGHRS and CDR2 YFSETQ. CDR3 nucleotide sequence: TGCGCCAGCACCCTGGACAGTACAATGAACACTGAAGCTTTCTTT. This sequence encodes CASTLDSTMNTEAFF.

The chain combines TRBV5-4 with TRBJ2-3; TRBD2 is a possible D gene (7 bases). V was shortened by 4 bases and J by 6 bases, with 15 bases between the two germline ends. There are 14 residues in the CDR3. Per the germline V gene, CDR1 is SGHNT and CDR2 is YYREEE (reference sequence). The CDR3 loop is CASSGGGGRDTQYF. In DNA, the CDR3 is TGTGCCAGCAGCGGGGGAGGGGGGCGCGATACGCAGTATTTT.

V is TRBV2 and J is TRBJ2-2; D is undetermined. The CDR3 runs to 13 residues. V gave up 4 bases and J gave up 8 bases, with 11 bases separating them. CDR1 and CDR2 (germline): SNHLY, FYNNEI. The CDR3 DNA follows: TGTGCCAGCAGTGTCCTCCTACCAGGGGAGCTGTTTTTT. Residues: CASSVLLPGELFF. The entire variable domain, with the rest obtained from reference TRBV2 and TRBJ2-2, is as follows: EPEVTQTPSHQVTQMGQEVILRCVPISNHLYFYWYRQILGQKVEFLVSFYNNEISEKSEIFDDQFSVERPDGSNFTLKIRSTKLEDSAMYFCASSVLLPGELFFGEGSRLTVL.

The chain is built from TRBV2 and TRBJ1-5; D is possibly TRBD1 (5 bases). V was cut by 3 bases and J by 7 bases, with 10 bases left in between. CDR1 and CDR2 from the germline V gene are SNHLY and FYNNEI. The CDR3 spans 13 residues. CDR3 residues: CASSERGRQPQHF. The DNA of the CDR3 is TGTGCCAGCAGTGAGCGGGGCCGGCAGCCCCAGCATTTT. Combining the CDR3 with reference TRBV2 and TRBJ1-5 gives the whole variable domain EPEVTQTPSHQVTQMGQEVILRCVPISNHLYFYWYRQILGQKVEFLVSFYNNEISEKSEIFDDQFSVERPDGSNFTLKIRSTKLEDSAMYFCASSERGRQPQHFGDGTRLSIL.

The V and J genes are TRBV7-3 and TRBJ1-1; D may be TRBD1 (5 bases). Germline CDR1 reads SGHTA; CDR2 reads FQGTGA. V lost 1 base and J lost 1, with 16 bases in between. The CDR3 has 17 amino acids. CDR3 DNA: TGTGCCAGCAGCTTAATGGCAGGGCCGGTGGGGAACACTGAAGCTTTCTTT. It codes for CASSLMAGPVGNTEAFF.